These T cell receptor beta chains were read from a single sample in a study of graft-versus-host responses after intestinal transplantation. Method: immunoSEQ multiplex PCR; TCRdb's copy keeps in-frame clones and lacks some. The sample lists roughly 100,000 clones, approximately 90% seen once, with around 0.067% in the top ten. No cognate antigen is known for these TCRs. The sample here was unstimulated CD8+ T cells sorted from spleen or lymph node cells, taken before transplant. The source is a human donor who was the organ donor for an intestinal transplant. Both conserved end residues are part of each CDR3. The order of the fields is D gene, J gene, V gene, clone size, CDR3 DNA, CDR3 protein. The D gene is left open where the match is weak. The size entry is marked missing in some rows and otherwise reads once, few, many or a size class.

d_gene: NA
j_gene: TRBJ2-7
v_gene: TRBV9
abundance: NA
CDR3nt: TGTGCCAGCAGCCCTTCGGACTCCACCTACGAGCAGTACTTC
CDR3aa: CASSPSDSTYEQYF

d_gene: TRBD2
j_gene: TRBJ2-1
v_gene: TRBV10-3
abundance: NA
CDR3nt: TGTGCCAGTCGAGGTGGGACTAGCGACAATGAGCAGTTCTTC
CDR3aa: CASRGGTSDNEQFF

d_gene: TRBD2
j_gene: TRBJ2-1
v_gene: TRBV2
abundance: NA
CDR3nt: TGTGCCAGCAGTGCGGGACTAGCGGGAGGCCCGATCCCCAACTACAATGAGCAGTTCTTC
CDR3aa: CASSAGLAGGPIPNYNEQFF

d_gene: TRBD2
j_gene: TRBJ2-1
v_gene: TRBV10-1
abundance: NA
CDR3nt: TGCGCCAGCAGTGAGTCAATGCCTCGAGACGGGGGGTACAATGAGCAGTTCTTC
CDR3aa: CASSESMPRDGGYNEQFF

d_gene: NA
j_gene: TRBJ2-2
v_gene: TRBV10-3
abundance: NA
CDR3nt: TGTGCCATCAGTGCGTTACTAGAAGGGTTCGGGGAGCTGTTTTTT
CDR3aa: CAISALLEGFGELFF

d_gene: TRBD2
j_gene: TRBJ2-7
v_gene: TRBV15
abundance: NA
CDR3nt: TGTGCCACCAGCAGATCCCTCCCCGGGACTAGCGGAGGCTGGACCTACGAGCAGTACTTC
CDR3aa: CATSRSLPGTSGGWTYEQYF

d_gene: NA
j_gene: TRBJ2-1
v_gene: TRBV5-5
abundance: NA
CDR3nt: TGTGCCAGCAGCTTGAAACATTTCAATGAGCAGTTCTTC
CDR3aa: CASSLKHFNEQFF

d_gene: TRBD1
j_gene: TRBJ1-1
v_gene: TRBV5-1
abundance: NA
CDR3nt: TGCGCCAGCAGACATGGACAGGGTTTGGCTAACACTGAAGCTTTCTTT
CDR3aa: CASRHGQGLANTEAFF

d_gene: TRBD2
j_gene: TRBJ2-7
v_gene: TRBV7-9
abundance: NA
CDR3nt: TGTGCCAGCAGCTCGTTTACGGGAGGCGGGAGCCTCTCCTACGAGCAGTACTTC
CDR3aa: CASSSFTGGGSLSYEQYF

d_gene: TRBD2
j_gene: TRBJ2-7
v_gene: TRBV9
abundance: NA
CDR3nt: TGTGCCAGCAGCACTAAGACTAGCGGGAGTGAACAGTACTTC
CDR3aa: CASSTKTSGSEQYF

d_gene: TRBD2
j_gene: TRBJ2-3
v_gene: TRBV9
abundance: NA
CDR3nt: TGTGCCAGCGGCCGGACTAGCGGTTACACAGATACGCAGTATTTT
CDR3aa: CASGRTSGYTDTQYF

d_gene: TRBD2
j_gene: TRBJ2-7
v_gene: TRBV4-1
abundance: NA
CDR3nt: TGCGCCAGCAGCCAAAGACTAGCGGGATCCCCCGAGCAGTACTTC
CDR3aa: CASSQRLAGSPEQYF

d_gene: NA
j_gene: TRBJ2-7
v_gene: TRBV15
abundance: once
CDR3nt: TGTGCCACCAGCAGCGTAACAGGCGAGCAGTACTTC
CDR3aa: CATSSVTGEQYF

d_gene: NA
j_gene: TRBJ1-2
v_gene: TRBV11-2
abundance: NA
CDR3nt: TGTGCCAGCAGCTACGTGTCCCGGGGGGATGGCTACACCTTC
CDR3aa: CASSYVSRGDGYTF

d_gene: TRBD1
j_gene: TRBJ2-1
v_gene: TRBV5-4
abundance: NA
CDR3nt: TGTGCCAGCACCTTGGGACAGGGATGGGGCAATGAGCAGTTCTTC
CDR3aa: CASTLGQGWGNEQFF

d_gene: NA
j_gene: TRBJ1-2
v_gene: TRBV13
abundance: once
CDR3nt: TGTGCCAGCAGCTTAGGAAACGGACAGTCGACGGACTATGGCTACACCTTC
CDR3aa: CASSLGNGQSTDYGYTF

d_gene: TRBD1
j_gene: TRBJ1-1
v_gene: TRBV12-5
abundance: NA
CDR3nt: TGTGCTAGTGGTTTGGCGATAACGACAGGGGAGTACATGAACACTGAAGCTTTCTTT
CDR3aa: CASGLAITTGEYMNTEAFF

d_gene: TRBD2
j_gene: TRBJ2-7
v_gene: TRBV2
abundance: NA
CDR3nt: TGTGCCAGCGATCTAGCGGGTAATTACGAGCAGTACTTC
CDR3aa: CASDLAGNYEQYF

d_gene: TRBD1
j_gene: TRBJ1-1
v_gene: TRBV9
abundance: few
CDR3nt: TGTGCCAGCAGCGTATCCAGGGACAGGGGGGACACTGAAGCTTTCTTT
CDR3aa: CASSVSRDRGDTEAFF

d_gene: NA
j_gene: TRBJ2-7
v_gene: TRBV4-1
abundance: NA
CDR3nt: TGCGCCAGCAGCCTCGGGACTGAGCTGTACTTC
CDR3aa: CASSLGTELYF

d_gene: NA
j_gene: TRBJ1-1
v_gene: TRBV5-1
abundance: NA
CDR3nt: TGCGCCAGCAGCCTCGACACGCCCAACACTGAAGCTTTCTTT
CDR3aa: CASSLDTPNTEAFF

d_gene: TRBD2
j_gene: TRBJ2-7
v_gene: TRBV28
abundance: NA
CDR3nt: TGTGCCAGCAGAACTAGCGGGAGGTTCTACGAGCAGTACTTC
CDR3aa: CASRTSGRFYEQYF

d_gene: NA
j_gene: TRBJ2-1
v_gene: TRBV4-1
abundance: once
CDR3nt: TGCGCCAGCAGCCAAGTCGTTCGGGATCCTGGCTCCTACAATGAGCAGTTCTTC
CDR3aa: CASSQVVRDPGSYNEQFF